This TCR beta chain came from a study of blood T cell repertoires in COVID-19 (dated by TCRdb to the early 2020s). Describing the broader study: Samples covering the acute and convalescent phases of COVID-19 were provided by collaborators in the United States, Italy and Spain. The prospective study material was composed of cDNA or gDNA derived from T cells, B-cell-depleted T cells, or PBMCs. Deeply sampled blood TCRbeta repertoires from subjects exposed to, actively infected with, or recovered from COVID-19 were included in the dataset. The repertoires were made available in a free public database intended to serve as a resource for research on the immune response to SARS-CoV-2. The samples were drawn from the first 160 participants of the ongoing ImmuneRACE study and from 1,254 subjects provided by 6 global collaborators. Sample metadata almost always included a de-identified subject ID, COVID-19 status, age in years and sex. Where available, HLA class I and class II types were taken from metadata supplied by the sample provider and were not determined by assay-based typing.

As regards this clone: Its antigen specificity is not known. There are no base qualities to consult, and no much larger clone falls within one base.

TCRbeta CDR3 regions were amplified from genomic DNA by means of the immunoSEQ Assay, a bias-controlled multiplex PCR. In the original analysis: Within the assay, amplification of reference gene primers was used to estimate how many nucleated cells each sample contained. To quantify the absolute abundance of each unique TCRbeta CDR3 rearrangement, sequence reads were collapsed and filtered. For each sample, productive Simpson clonality was calculated as the square root of Simpson's diversity index across productive rearrangements. TCRdb's version of the immuneACCESS table is confined to in-frame rearrangements and falls short of the full clone set. An unresolved V gene accounts for under half of the shortfall where checked; the remainder is of unknown origin. V, J and clone size are those of that table, while D and trimming were read from the DNA. Present in this sample are 200,000 or so clones, 88% of which were seen just once. Jointly, the top ten make up approximately 2.7% of the sample.

In the prospective study, participants were about 18 to 100 years old, resided in about two dozen geographic areas of the United States, and were enrolled through a virtual design. To assign participants to cohorts, the prospective study relied on clinical history that participants themselves reported in a screening survey and a study questionnaire. Recovered participants in ImmuneRACE Cohort 3 were defined by two consecutive negative NP/OP PCR tests, clearance by a healthcare professional, or resolution of symptoms. In the prospective study, whole blood, serum and a nasopharyngeal or oropharyngeal swab were collected from each participant by mobile phlebotomists. Participants in the prospective study had the option to provide additional blood draws and questionnaires over an approximately 2-month period. Blood samples from the prospective study were shipped frozen or at room temperature prior to DNA extraction.

V loses 7 bases of germline sequence and J loses 1 base, and the interval between the two ends is 16 bases. From a lookup of the germline V gene, CDR1 and CDR2 are SQVTM and ANQGSEA. Its CDR3 holds 14 amino acids, cysteine through phenylalanine. The CDR3 DNA has 42 bases and is translated from base 1. Summary of the overall study and its limitations: Clinical and demographic metadata were provided uncurated, with the amount varying by source and participant.

The sequence came from a woman younger than 45 who had recovered from COVID-19. What was sequenced was PBMCs or T cells enriched from blood (not recorded which). The chain is encoded by TRBV29-1 joined to TRBJ1-1; matching of 5 bases hints at TRBD1 as the D gene. The sequence in DNA is TGCAGCGGATCAGCCGGACACGGGAACACTGAAGCTTTCTTT. It specifies CSGSAGHGNTEAFF. With the rest looked up from the reference TRBV29-1 and TRBJ1-1 genes rather than sequenced, the full variable domain is SAVISQKPSRDICQRGTSLTIQCQVDSQVTMMFWYRQQPGQSLTLIATANQGSEATYESGFVIDKFPISRPNLTFSTLTVSNMSPEDSSIYLCSGSAGHGNTEAFFGQGTRLTVV.